This is a list of T cell receptor beta chains from one sample in a study of tumor-infiltrating lymphocytes in localized non-small cell lung cancer. Generated by immunoSEQ multiplex PCR, the TCRdb table keeps only in-frame clones and is missing some. The sample consists of about 14,000 clones, about two thirds of them appearing once. Sequenced material: uninvolved lung tissue not adjacent to the tumor. The receptors here all came from a human donor with non-small cell lung cancer. CDR3s include the opening cysteine and the closing phenylalanine or tryptophan. A D gene is named only where the DNA matches it firmly. Clone size is not always given. Where it is, it says once, few, many or a class for expanded clones.

J,size,D,V,CDR3,DNA
TRBJ1-5,NA,NA,TRBV6-5,CASSPGIHQPQHF,TGTGCCAGCAGTCCAGGTATCCATCAGCCCCAGCATTTT
TRBJ2-7,NA,TRBD1,TRBV6-1,CASSEAWGQVGGQYF,TGTGCCAGCAGTGAAGCTTGGGGACAGGTAGGCGGCCAGTACTTC
TRBJ1-2,NA,NA,TRBV28,CASWRRAGSLVGYTF,TGTGCCAGCTGGAGGCGGGCAGGGAGTTTGGTTGGCTACACCTTC
TRBJ2-4,once,NA,TRBV6-5,CASSYSIGAQGIQYF,TGTGCCAGCAGTTACTCGATCGGGGCCCAAGGCATTCAGTACTTC
TRBJ2-7,NA,TRBD2,TRBV28,CASSGGLAGGWVDEQYF,TGTGCCAGCAGTGGGGGACTAGCGGGAGGGTGGGTTGACGAGCAGTACTTC
TRBJ2-7,NA,NA,TRBV6-5,CASSYQGRQINEQYF,TGTGCCAGCAGTTACCAGGGTCGCCAGATTAACGAGCAGTACTTC
TRBJ1-1,NA,NA,TRBV7-8,CASSLERGTEAFF,TGTGCCAGCAGCTTAGAAAGAGGGACTGAAGCTTTCTTT
TRBJ2-2,NA,TRBD1,TRBV2,CASGPQDRVTGELFF,TGTGCCAGCGGCCCGCAGGACAGGGTTACCGGGGAGCTGTTTTTT
TRBJ1-2,NA,NA,TRBV30,CAWSGDNGDGYTF,TGTGCCTGGAGTGGGGACAATGGGGATGGCTACACCTTC
TRBJ1-2,NA,NA,TRBV14,CASSQEVHSNYGYTF,TGTGCCAGCAGCCAAGAGGTGCACTCTAACTATGGCTACACCTTC
TRBJ2-7,NA,TRBD2,TRBV20-1,CSGWGGYEQYF,TGCAGTGGCTGGGGGGGCTACGAGCAGTACTTC
TRBJ1-6,NA,NA,TRBV7-6,CASSSRWDSPLHF,TGTGCCAGCAGCTCGCGATGGGATTCACCCCTCCACTTT
TRBJ2-5,few,NA,TRBV11-3,CASSLNSKETQYF,TGTGCCAGCAGCCTTAACAGCAAGGAGACCCAGTACTTC
TRBJ1-3,once,NA,TRBV5-6,CASSVGNTIYF,TGTGCCAGCTCGGTGGGAAACACCATATATTTT
TRBJ1-4,NA,NA,TRBV27,CASSLMGAGEKLFF,TGTGCCAGCAGTTTAATGGGGGCGGGTGAAAAACTGTTTTTT
TRBJ2-5,NA,TRBD1,TRBV19,CASSLLFGQVQETQYF,TGTGCCAGTAGTCTCTTATTCGGACAGGTCCAAGAGACCCAGTACTTC
TRBJ2-4,NA,NA,TRBV4-3,CASSTRVLAKNIQYF,TGCGCCAGCAGCACCCGGGTCCTGGCCAAAAACATTCAGTACTTC
TRBJ2-3,NA,NA,TRBV29-1,CSVDVHRGTDTQYF,TGCAGCGTTGACGTACACAGGGGCACAGATACGCAGTATTTT
TRBJ2-3,NA,NA,TRBV2,CASTLKRGWQANTDTQYF,TGTGCCAGCACCTTGAAGAGGGGTTGGCAAGCAAACACAGATACGCAGTATTTT
TRBJ1-4,medium-sized,NA,TRBV28,CASSSPGASEKLFF,TGTGCCAGCAGTTCGCCAGGTGCCTCTGAAAAACTGTTTTTT
TRBJ1-1,NA,NA,TRBV28,CASSLSLDLFEVAFF,TGTGCCAGCAGTTTATCCCTGGACTTGTTCGAAGTAGCTTTCTTT
TRBJ2-7,NA,TRBD1,TRBV30,CAWSPTGQGAGQYF,TGTGCCTGGAGTCCAACGGGACAGGGGGCAGGGCAGTACTTC
TRBJ1-5,NA,NA,TRBV6-6,CASTKGDLSNQPQHF,TGTGCCAGCACCAAAGGAGACCTTAGCAATCAGCCCCAGCATTTT
TRBJ2-3,NA,NA,TRBV13,CASSSPRGGTSTDTQYF,TGTGCCAGCAGCTCCCCCCGGGGCGGTACTAGCACAGATACGCAGTATTTT
TRBJ2-2,NA,NA,TRBV5-1,CASSLIPGQRLDGELFF,TGCGCCAGCAGCTTAATCCCCGGACAGCGACTCGACGGGGAGCTGTTTTTT
TRBJ2-6,few,NA,TRBV4-3,CASSQEGSGTGANVLTF,TGCGCCAGCAGCCAAGAGGGGTCCGGTACTGGGGCCAACGTCCTGACTTTC
TRBJ2-7,NA,NA,TRBV28,CASIQTGSGAYEQYF,TGTGCCAGCATCCAAACGGGAAGTGGGGCCTACGAGCAGTACTTC
TRBJ2-2,medium-sized,NA,TRBV29-1,CSVEAGFLNTGELFF,TGCAGCGTTGAAGCCGGATTTTTGAACACCGGGGAGCTGTTTTTT
TRBJ1-2,few,NA,TRBV2,CASNPANYGYTF,TGTGCCAGCAATCCAGCTAACTATGGCTACACCTTC
TRBJ1-3,NA,TRBD1,TRBV5-1,CASSFTDRADSGNTIYF,TGCGCCAGCAGCTTTACCGACAGGGCGGACTCTGGAAACACCATATATTTT
TRBJ2-1,NA,NA,TRBV29-1,CSVEGPSPYNEQFF,TGCAGCGTTGAGGGACCATCCCCCTATAATGAGCAGTTCTTC
TRBJ1-5,large,NA,TRBV28,CASRVPYNQPQHF,TGTGCCAGCAGGGTCCCTTACAATCAGCCCCAGCATTTT
TRBJ2-7,NA,NA,TRBV30,CAWSAGHHSYEQYF,TGTGCCTGGAGTGCGGGACACCACTCCTACGAGCAGTACTTC
TRBJ1-2,once,NA,TRBV30,CAWSPGIYGYTF,TGTGCCTGGAGTCCGGGGATCTATGGCTACACCTTC